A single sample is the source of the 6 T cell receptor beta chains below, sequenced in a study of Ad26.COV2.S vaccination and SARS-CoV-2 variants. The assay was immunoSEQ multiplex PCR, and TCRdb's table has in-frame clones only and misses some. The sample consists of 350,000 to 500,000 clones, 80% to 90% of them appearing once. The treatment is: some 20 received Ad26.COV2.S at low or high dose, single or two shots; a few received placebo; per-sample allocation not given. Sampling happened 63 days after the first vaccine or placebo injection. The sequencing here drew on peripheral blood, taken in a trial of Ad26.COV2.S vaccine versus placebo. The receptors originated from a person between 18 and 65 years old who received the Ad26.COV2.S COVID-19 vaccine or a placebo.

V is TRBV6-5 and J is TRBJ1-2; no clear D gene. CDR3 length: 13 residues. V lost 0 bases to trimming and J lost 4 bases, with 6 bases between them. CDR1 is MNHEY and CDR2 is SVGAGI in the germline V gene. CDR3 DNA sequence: TGTGCCAGCAGTTACTCGGCCTTCTATGGCTACACCTTC. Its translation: CASSYSAFYGYTF.

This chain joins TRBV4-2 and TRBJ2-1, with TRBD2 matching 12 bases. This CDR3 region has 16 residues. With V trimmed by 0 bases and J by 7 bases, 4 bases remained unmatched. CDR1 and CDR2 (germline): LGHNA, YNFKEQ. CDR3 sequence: CASSQEGLAGLNEQFF. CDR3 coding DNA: TGTGCCAGCAGCCAAGAAGGACTAGCGGGACTAAATGAGCAGTTCTTC.

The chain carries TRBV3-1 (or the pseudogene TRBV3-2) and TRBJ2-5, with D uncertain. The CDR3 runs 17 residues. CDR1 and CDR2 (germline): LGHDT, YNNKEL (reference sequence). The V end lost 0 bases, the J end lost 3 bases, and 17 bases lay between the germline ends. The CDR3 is CASSQDPPGVPKETQYF. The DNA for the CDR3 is TGTGCCAGCAGCCAAGATCCCCCTGGGGTCCCAAAAGAGACCCAGTACTTC.

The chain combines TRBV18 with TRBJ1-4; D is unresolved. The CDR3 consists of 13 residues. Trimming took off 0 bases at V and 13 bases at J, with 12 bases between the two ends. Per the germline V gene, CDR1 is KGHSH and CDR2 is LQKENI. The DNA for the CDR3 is TGTGCCAGCTCACCACCGGAAAGGACCATACTGTTTTTT. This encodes CASSPPERTILFF.

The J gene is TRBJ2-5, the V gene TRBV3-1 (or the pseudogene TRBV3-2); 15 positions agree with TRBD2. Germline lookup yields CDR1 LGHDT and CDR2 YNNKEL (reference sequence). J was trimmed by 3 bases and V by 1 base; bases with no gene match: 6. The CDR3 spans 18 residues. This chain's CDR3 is CASSQGTSGRAFEETQYF. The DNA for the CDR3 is TGTGCCAGCAGCCAAGGGACTAGCGGGAGGGCCTTTGAAGAGACCCAGTACTTC.

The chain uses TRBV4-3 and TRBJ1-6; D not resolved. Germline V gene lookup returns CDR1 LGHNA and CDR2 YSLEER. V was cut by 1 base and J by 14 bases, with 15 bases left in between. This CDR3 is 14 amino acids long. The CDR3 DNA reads TGCGCCAGCAGCCAAGTCCGGGAGGGCAAAACCCTCCACTTT. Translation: CASSQVREGKTLHF.